This is a list of T cell receptor beta chains from one sample in a study of blood T cell repertoires in COVID-19. The repertoire was sequenced with immunoSEQ multiplex PCR; TCRdb's copy has only in-frame clones and lacks some. The sample lists about 430,000 clones; roughly nine tenths were seen once. Sequenced material: PBMCs or T cells enriched from blood (not recorded which). The source of these receptors is a young man who had recovered from COVID-19. Each CDR3 is given without its conserved first and last residue. D genes are given only for firm matches.

cdr3_length: 10
v_call: TRBV7-9
d_call: NA
cdr3_aa: AIAGSGNTQY

cdr3_length: 12
v_call: TRBV7-2
d_call: NA
cdr3_aa: ASSSRAEVYGYT

cdr3_length: 13
v_call: TRBV5-1
d_call: NA
cdr3_aa: ASSRQGDSNQPQH

cdr3_length: 9
v_call: TRBV29-1
d_call: NA
cdr3_aa: SVSVADEAF

cdr3_length: 10
v_call: TRBV19
d_call: NA
cdr3_aa: ASSNREPEAF

cdr3_length: 11
v_call: TRBV28
d_call: NA
cdr3_aa: ASMLGGSQPQH

cdr3_length: 11
v_call: TRBV6-1
d_call: NA
cdr3_aa: ASSESPLREQF

cdr3_length: 10
v_call: TRBV28
d_call: NA
cdr3_aa: ASSLSDQPQH

cdr3_length: 10
v_call: TRBV28
d_call: NA
cdr3_aa: ASSLQGYEQY

cdr3_length: 12
v_call: TRBV10-1
d_call: NA
cdr3_aa: ASSELREHNEQF

cdr3_length: 15
v_call: TRBV5-1
d_call: NA
cdr3_aa: ASSPGVGGIQYNEQF

cdr3_length: 12
v_call: TRBV6-1
d_call: NA
cdr3_aa: ASSEGASNEKLF

cdr3_length: 14
v_call: TRBV5-1
d_call: TRBD1
cdr3_aa: ASSLGQGDQGEKLF

cdr3_length: 15
v_call: TRBV4-2
d_call: TRBD1
cdr3_aa: ASSHLDRGQFNEKLF

cdr3_length: 14
v_call: TRBV6-1
d_call: TRBD2
cdr3_aa: ASSEPLAGAYNEQF

cdr3_length: 12
v_call: TRBV25-1
d_call: NA
cdr3_aa: ASSEAGDPGELF

cdr3_length: 13
v_call: TRBV7-3
d_call: NA
cdr3_aa: ASSLASTKENEQF